This note documents a single T cell receptor beta chain sequence. Additional DNA sequences in this sample encode the identical CDR3. This entry belongs to a study of blood T cell repertoires in COVID-19. On the study more broadly: Some COVID-19 samples were acute and others convalescent; all came from the United States, Italy and Spain.

TCRdb's table, derived via immunoSEQ multiplex PCR, lists solely in-frame clones and lacks some. The data hold approximately 71,000 clones, with 90% observed a single time. The sample comprised peripheral blood. This receptor was taken from a woman aged 18-29 years with acute or convalescent COVID-19.

The DNA for the CDR3 is TGTGCCAGCAGAGGGACAGGGGGAAGAGAAAAACTGTTTTTT. Residues: CASRGTGGREKLFF. J is TRBJ1-4 and V is TRBV2, with TRBD1 matching 11 bases. The germline gives CDR1 SNHLY, CDR2 FYNNEI. The CDR3 is made up of 14 amino acids. Unmatched junction bases numbered 5, after V lost 6 bases and J lost 8 bases.